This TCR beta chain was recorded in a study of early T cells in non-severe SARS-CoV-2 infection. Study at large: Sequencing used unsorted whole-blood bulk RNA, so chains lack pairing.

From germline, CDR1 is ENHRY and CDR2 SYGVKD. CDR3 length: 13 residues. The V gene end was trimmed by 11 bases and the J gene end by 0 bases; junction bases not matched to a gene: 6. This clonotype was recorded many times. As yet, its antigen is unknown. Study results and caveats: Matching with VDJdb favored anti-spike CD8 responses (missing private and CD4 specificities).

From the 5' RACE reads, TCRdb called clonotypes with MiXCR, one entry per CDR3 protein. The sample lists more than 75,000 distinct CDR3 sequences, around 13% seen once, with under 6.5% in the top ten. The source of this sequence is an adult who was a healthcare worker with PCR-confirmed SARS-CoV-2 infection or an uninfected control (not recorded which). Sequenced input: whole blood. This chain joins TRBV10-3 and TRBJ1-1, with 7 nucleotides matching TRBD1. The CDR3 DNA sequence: TGTGCCTCCACGACAGGGCTGAACACTGAAGCTTTCTTT. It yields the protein CASTTGLNTEAFF.